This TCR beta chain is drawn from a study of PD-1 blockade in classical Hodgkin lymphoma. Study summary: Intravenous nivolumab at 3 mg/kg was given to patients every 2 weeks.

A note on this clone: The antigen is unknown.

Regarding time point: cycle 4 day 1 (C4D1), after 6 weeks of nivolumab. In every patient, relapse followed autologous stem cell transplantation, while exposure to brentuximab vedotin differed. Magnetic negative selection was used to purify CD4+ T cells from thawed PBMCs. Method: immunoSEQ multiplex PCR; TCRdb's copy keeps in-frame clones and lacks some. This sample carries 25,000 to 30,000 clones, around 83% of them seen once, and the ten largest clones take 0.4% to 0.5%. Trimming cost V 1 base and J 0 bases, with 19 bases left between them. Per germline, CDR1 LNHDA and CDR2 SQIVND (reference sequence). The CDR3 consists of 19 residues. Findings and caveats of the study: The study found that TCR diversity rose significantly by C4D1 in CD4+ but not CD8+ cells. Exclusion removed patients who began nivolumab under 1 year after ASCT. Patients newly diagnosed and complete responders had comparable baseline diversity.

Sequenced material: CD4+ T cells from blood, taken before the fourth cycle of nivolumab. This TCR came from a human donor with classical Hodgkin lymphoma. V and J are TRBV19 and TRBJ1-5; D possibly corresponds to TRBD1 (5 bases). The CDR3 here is CASSIVGRGRGDSNQPQHF. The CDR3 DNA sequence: TGTGCCAGTAGTATAGTAGGAAGGGGCCGGGGTGATAGCAATCAGCCCCAGCATTTT.